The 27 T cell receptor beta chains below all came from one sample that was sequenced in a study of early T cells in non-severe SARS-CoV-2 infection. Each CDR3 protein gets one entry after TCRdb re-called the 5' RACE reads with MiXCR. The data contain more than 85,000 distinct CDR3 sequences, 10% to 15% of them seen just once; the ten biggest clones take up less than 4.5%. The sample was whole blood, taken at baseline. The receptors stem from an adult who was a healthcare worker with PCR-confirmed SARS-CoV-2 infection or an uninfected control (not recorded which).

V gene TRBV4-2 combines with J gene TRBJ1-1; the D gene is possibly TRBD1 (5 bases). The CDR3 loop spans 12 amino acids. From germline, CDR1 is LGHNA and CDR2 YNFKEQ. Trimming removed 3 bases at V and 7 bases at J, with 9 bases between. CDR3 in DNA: TGTGCCAGCAGCCACAGTAGGGGTGAAGCTTTCTTT. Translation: CASSHSRGEAFF.

The CDR3 is CSARDNRGNLETQYF. CDR3 nucleotides: TGCAGTGCTAGAGATAATCGGGGTAATCTTGAGACCCAGTACTTC. V is TRBV20-1 and J is TRBJ2-5; a weak D match, TRBD2 (5 bases). The ends were cut back, 0 bases at V and 5 bases at J, with 16 bases in the middle. The germline CDR1 and CDR2 sequences are DFQATT and SNEGSKA (reference sequence). The CDR3 runs 15 residues.

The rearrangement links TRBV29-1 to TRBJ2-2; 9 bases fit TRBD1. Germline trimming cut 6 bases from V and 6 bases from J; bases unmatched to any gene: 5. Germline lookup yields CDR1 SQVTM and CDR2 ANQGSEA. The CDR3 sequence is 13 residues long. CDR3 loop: CSVLTGGAGELFF. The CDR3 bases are TGCAGCGTCTTGACAGGGGGGGCCGGGGAGCTGTTTTTT.

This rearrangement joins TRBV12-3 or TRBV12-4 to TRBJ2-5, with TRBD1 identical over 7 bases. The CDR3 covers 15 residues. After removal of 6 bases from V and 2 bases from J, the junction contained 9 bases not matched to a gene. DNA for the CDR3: TGTGCCAGCAGCTTCTCGGACAGGAATCAAGAGACCCAGTACTTC. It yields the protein CASSFSDRNQETQYF.

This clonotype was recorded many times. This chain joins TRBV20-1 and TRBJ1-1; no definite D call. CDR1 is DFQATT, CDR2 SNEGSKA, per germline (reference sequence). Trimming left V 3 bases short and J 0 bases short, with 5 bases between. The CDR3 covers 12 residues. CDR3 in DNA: TGCAGTGCTAGCTCCGTGAACACTGAAGCTTTCTTT. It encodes CSASSVNTEAFF.

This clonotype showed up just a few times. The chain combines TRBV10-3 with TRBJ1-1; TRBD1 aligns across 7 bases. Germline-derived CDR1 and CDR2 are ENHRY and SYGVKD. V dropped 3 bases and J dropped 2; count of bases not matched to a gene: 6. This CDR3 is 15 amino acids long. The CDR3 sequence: CAISETGTVNTEAFF. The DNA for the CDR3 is TGTGCCATCAGTGAAACCGGGACAGTTAACACTGAAGCTTTCTTT.

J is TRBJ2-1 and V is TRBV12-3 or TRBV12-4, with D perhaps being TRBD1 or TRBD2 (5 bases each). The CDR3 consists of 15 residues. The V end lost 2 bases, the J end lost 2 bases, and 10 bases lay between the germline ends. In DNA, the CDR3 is TGTGCCAGCAGTTTAATGGGGGTGACCTACAATGAGCAGTTCTTC. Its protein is CASSLMGVTYNEQFF.

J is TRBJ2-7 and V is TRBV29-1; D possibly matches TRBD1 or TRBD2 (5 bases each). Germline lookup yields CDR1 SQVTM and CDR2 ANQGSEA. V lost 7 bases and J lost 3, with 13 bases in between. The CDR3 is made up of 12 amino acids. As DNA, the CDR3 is TGCAGCGCCCTTTCTGGGGGCTACGAGCAGTACTTC. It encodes CSALSGGYEQYF.

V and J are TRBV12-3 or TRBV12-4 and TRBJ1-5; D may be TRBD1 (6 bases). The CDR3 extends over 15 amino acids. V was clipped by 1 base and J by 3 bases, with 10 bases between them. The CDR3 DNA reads TGTGCCAGCAGTTTAGGTGGGGGCCCCAATCAGCCCCAGCATTTT. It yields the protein CASSLGGGPNQPQHF.

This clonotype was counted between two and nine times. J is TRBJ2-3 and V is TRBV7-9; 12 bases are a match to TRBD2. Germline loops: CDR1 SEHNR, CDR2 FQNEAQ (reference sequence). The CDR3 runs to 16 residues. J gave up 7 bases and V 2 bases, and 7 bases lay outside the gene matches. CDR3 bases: TGTGCCAGCAGCTTACGACTAGCGGGAGCTGAAAATACGCAGTATTTT. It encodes CASSLRLAGAENTQYF.

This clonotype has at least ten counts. Written as DNA, the CDR3 is TGTGCCAGCACCCCAGGGTTAAGCTCCTACGAGCAGTACTTC. Amino acids: CASTPGLSSYEQYF. The V and J genes are TRBV28 and TRBJ2-7; tentative D call: TRBD1 (5 bases). There are 14 residues in the CDR3. Trimming removed 7 bases at V and 0 bases at J, with 13 bases between. Germline V lookup: CDR1 MDHEN, CDR2 SYDVKM.

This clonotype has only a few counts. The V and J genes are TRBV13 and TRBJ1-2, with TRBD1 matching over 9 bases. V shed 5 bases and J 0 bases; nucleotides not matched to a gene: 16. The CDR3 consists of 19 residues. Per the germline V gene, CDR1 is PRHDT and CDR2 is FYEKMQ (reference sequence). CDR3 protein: CASSLNTPTGGRSNYGYTF. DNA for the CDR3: TGTGCCAGCAGCCTCAATACCCCGACAGGGGGAAGATCTAACTATGGCTACACCTTC.

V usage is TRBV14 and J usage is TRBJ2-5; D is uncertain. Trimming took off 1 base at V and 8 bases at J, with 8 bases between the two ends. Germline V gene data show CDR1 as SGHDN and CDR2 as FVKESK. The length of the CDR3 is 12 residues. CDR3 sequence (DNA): TGTGCCAGCAGCCAAGGCCATTCAACCCAGTACTTC. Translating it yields CASSQGHSTQYF.

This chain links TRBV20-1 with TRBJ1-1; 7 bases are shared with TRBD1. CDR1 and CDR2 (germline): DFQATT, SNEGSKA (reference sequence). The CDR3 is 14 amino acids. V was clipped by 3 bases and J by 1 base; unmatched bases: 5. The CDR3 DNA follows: TGCAGTGCTAGGAGGGACAGTCGGAACACTGAAGCTTTCTTT. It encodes CSARRDSRNTEAFF.

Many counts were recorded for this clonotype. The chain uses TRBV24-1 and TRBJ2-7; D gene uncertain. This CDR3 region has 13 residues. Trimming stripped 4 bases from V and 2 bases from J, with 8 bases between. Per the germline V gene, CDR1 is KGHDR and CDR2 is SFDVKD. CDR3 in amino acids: CATSEPLTYEQYF. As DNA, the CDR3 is TGTGCCACCAGTGAGCCCCTTACCTACGAGCAGTACTTC.

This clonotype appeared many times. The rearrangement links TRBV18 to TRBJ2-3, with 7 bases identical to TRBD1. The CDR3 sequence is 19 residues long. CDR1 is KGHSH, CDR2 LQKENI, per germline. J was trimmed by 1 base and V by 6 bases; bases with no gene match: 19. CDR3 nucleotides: TGTGCCAGCTCTCCAACACTGGCCCGAGGGGGCGAGCGCACAGATACGCAGTATTTT. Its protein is CASSPTLARGGERTDTQYF.

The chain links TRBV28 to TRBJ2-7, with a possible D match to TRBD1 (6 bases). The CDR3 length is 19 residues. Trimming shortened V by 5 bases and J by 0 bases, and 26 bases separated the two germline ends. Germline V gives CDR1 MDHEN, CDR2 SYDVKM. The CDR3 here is CASSPDSESRPAFSYEQYF. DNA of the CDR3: TGTGCCAGCAGTCCGGACAGCGAGTCCCGACCCGCGTTCTCCTACGAGCAGTACTTC.

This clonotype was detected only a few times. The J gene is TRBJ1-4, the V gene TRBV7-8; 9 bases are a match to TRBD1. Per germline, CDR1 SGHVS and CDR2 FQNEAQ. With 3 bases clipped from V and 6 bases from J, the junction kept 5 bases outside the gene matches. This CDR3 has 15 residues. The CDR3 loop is CASSLDRGFYEKLFF. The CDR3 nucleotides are TGTGCCAGCAGCTTGGACAGGGGATTTTATGAAAAACTGTTTTTT.

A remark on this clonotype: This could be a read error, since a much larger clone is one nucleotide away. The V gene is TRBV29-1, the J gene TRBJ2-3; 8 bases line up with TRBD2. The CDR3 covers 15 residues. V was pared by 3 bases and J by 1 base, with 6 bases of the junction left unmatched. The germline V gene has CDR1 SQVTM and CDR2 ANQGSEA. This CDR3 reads CSVDENSGGTDTQYF. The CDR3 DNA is TGCAGCGTTGATGAGAATAGCGGGGGCACAGATACGCAGTATTTT.

CDR3 sequence (DNA): TGTGCCTCGGGACCTCGCCCCTACGAGCAGTACTTC. Protein product: CASGPRPYEQYF. V and J are TRBV19 and TRBJ2-7; either TRBD1 or TRBD2 may supply D (5 bases each). The germline gives CDR1 LNHDA, CDR2 SQIVND (reference sequence). Deletions cut 11 bases from V and 2 bases from J, with 13 bases between. The CDR3 sequence is 12 residues long.

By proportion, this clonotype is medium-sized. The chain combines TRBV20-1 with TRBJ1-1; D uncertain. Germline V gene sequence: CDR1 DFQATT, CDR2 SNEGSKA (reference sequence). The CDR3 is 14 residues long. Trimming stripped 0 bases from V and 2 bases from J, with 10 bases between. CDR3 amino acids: CSARDPHSNTEAFF. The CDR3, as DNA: TGCAGTGCTAGAGATCCTCACAGCAACACTGAAGCTTTCTTT.

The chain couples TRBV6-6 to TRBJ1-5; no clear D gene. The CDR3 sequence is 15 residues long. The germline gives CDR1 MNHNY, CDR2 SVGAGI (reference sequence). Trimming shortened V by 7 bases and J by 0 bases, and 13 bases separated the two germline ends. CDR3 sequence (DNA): TGTGCCAGCATTTGGACGGGCTATAGCAATCAGCCCCAGCATTTT. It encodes CASIWTGYSNQPQHF.

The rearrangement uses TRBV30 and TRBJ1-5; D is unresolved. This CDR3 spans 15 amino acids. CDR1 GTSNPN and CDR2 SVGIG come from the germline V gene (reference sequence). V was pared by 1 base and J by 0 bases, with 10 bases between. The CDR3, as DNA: TGTGCCTGGAGTGAGGGAAGGCATAGCAATCAGCCCCAGCATTTT. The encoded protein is CAWSEGRHSNQPQHF. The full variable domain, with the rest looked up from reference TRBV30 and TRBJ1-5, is SQTIHQWPATLVQPVGSPLSLECTVEGTSNPNLYWYRQAAGRGLQLLFYSVGIGQISSEVPQNLSASRPQDRQFILSSKKLLLSDSGFYLCAWSEGRHSNQPQHFGDGTRLSIL.

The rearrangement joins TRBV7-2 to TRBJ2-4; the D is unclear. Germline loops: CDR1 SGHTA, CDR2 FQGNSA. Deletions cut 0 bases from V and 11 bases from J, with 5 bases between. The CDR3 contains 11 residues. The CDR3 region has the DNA TGTGCCAGCAGCTTAGCGGGTTTTCAGTACTTC. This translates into CASSLAGFQYF.

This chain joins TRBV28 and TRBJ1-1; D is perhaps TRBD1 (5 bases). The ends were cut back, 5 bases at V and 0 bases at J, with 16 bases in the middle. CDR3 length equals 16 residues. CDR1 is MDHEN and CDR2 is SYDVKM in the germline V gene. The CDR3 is CASSPWDRIMNTEAFF. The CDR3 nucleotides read TGTGCCAGCAGTCCTTGGGACCGAATCATGAACACTGAAGCTTTCTTT. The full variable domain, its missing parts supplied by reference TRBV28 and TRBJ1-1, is DVKVTQSSRYLVKRTGEKVFLECVQDMDHENMFWYRQDPGLGLRLIYFSYDVKMKEKGDIPEGYSVSREKKERFSLILESASTNQTSMYLCASSPWDRIMNTEAFFGQGTRLTVV.

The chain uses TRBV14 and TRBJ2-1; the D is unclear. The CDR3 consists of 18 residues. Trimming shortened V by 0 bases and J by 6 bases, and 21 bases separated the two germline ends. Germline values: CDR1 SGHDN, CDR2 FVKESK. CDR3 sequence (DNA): TGTGCCAGCAGCCAAGATTGGGGAAGGGCAGTTAGTTCCAATGAGCAGTTCTTC. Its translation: CASSQDWGRAVSSNEQFF. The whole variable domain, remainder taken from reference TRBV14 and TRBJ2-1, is EAGVTQFPSHSVIEKGQTVTLRCDPISGHDNLYWYRRVMGKEIKFLLHFVKESKQDESGMPNNRFLAERTGGTYSTLKVQPAELEDSGVYFCASSQDWGRAVSSNEQFFGPGTRLTVL.

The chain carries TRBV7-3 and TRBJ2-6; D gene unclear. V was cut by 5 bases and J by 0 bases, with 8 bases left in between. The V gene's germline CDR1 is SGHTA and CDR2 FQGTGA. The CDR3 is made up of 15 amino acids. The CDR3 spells CASSPVASGANVLTF. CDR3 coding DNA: TGTGCCAGCAGCCCCGTCGCCTCTGGGGCCAACGTCCTGACTTTC.